The rows below give T cell receptor beta chains drawn from one sample of a study of T cells in tumors after PD-1 blockade. Here immunoSEQ multiplex PCR was the method, and the copy in TCRdb shows in-frame clones only, minus some. Found here are 9,500 to 15,000 clones, over 55% of them singletons; the top ten hold around 17%. The input for sequencing was tumor tissue, taken before anti-PD-1 treatment. The receptors originated from a human donor with basal cell carcinoma. Both conserved end residues are part of each CDR3. The order of the fields is clone size, D gene, V gene, J gene, CDR3 DNA, CDR3 protein. The D gene is left open where the match is weak. Expanded clones get a size class; other rows say once, few or many, or leave the size out.

>-|-|TRBV4-1|TRBJ2-6
TGCGCCAGCAGCCGACTCCCGGACGGTAGCTCTGGGGCCAACGTCCTGACTTTC
CASSRLPDGSSGANVLTF
>-|TRBD2|TRBV15|TRBJ2-2
TGTGCCACTTCTCCCCGGGGGGGCTACCGGGAGCTGTTTTTT
CATSPRGGYRELFF
>-|-|TRBV6-5|TRBJ1-5
TGTGCCAGCAAAGGGGCCCGCAATCAGCCCCAGCATTTT
CASKGARNQPQHF
>few|TRBD2|TRBV7-3|TRBJ2-3
TGTGCCAGCAGCTACAGCGGGGGAGGCACAGATACGCAGTATTTT
CASSYSGGGTDTQYF
>-|-|TRBV5-3|TRBJ2-1
TGTGCCAGAAGCTTCGCCGTCCCCTACTACAATGAGCAGTTCTTC
CARSFAVPYYNEQFF
>few|TRBD1|TRBV28|TRBJ1-2
TGTGCCAGCAGTTTAAACAGGGGATATGGCTACACCTTC
CASSLNRGYGYTF
>medium-sized|-|TRBV6-2/TRBV6-3|TRBJ2-1
TGTGCCAGCAGTTACCTTGGCGGGGCTTACAATGAGCAGTTCTTC
CASSYLGGAYNEQFF
>-|-|TRBV7-9|TRBJ2-3
TGTGCCAGCAGCTCAGACCTAACATCCACAGATACGCAGTATTTT
CASSSDLTSTDTQYF
>-|-|TRBV27|TRBJ1-2
TGTGCCAGCAGCCCGGCCCGGCCCCCGGGGGAAGGCTACACCTTC
CASSPARPPGEGYTF
>-|-|TRBV4-3|TRBJ2-2
TGCGCCAGCAGCCAAGGGCGGGGCAACACCGGGGAGCTGTTTTTT
CASSQGRGNTGELFF
>few|-|TRBV4-2|TRBJ1-5
TGTGCCAGCAGCCAAGGGGCAGGGAAATTAGAGCCCCAGCATTTT
CASSQGAGKLEPQHF
>-|TRBD1|TRBV28|TRBJ2-5
TGTGCCAGCAGTTTACCGAGTGGCTCGAGGACAGGGGCCTTCCAAGAGACCCAGTACTTC
CASSLPSGSRTGAFQETQYF
>-|TRBD2|TRBV7-3|TRBJ2-5
TGTGCCAGCAGTTACGCGCGGGGGGGCGCATGGGAGACCCAGTACTTC
CASSYARGGAWETQYF
>-|-|TRBV18|TRBJ1-1
TGTGCCAGCTCACCCCGGGGCGGGGGCAACTTGAACACTGAAGCTTTCTTT
CASSPRGGGNLNTEAFF
>-|-|TRBV27|TRBJ2-2
TGTGCCAGCAGTTATAGGGGAGACACCGGGGAGCTGTTTTTT
CASSYRGDTGELFF
>medium-sized|-|TRBV29-1|TRBJ1-1
TGCAGCGTTGAGAATACCATGAACACTGAAGCTTTCTTT
CSVENTMNTEAFF
>-|-|TRBV24-1|TRBJ2-3
TGTGCCACCAGTGAAACTAGAGATACGCAGTATTTT
CATSETRDTQYF
>few|-|TRBV7-8|TRBJ1-3
TGTGCCAGCAGCTTAGGGGGGCGAGGAAACACCATATATTTT
CASSLGGRGNTIYF
>-|-|TRBV6-5|TRBJ2-7
TGTGCCAGCAGTTTTAATGTCTACAGGGAGCAGTACTTC
CASSFNVYREQYF
>-|-|TRBV25-1|TRBJ2-3
TGTGCCAGCAGTAAGGGAGATACGCAGTATTTT
CASSKGDTQYF
>-|-|TRBV19|TRBJ1-1
TGTGCCAGCCTGATATGGACAGAAGCTTTCTTT
CASLIWTEAFF
>once|-|TRBV3-1/TRBV3-2|TRBJ1-4
TGTGCCAGCAGCCCCTTAATGGACACTAATGAAAAACTGTTTTTT
CASSPLMDTNEKLFF
>-|TRBD2|TRBV5-4|TRBJ2-3
TGTGCCAGCAGCTTGCAGCGGGGGGTTTCAGATACGCAGTATTTT
CASSLQRGVSDTQYF
>-|-|TRBV4-2|TRBJ1-1
TGTGCCAGCAGCAAAGGGGAGGGGGTAAGATATGACACTGAAGCTTTCTTT
CASSKGEGVRYDTEAFF
>-|-|TRBV4-3|TRBJ1-5
TGCGCCAGCAGCCCCCTGGGAGGTCAGCCCCAGCATTTT
CASSPLGGQPQHF
>medium-sized|-|TRBV5-6|TRBJ2-7
TGTGCCAGCAGCGGCCAATCCCCTTCCTACGAGCAGTACTTC
CASSGQSPSYEQYF
>few|-|TRBV4-3|TRBJ2-3
TGCGCCAGCAGCCAAGATAAACGCGGGGTCACAGATACGCAGTATTTT
CASSQDKRGVTDTQYF
>-|TRBD1|TRBV4-2|TRBJ2-3
TGTGCCAGCAGCCAACGGACAGGGGCTCAGACGCAGTATTTT
CASSQRTGAQTQYF
>-|-|TRBV10-3|TRBJ1-6
TGTGCCATCAGTGAAGGACTACAGGGTTCACCCCTCCACTTT
CAISEGLQGSPLHF
>-|-|TRBV5-1|TRBJ2-7
TGCGCCAGCAGCCTCGGGCCCTCGCTGCGTTCCTACGAGCAGTACTTC
CASSLGPSLRSYEQYF
>-|TRBD1|TRBV25-1|TRBJ1-2
TGTGCCAGCAGTGAACCGGGACAGGTGGGCTATGGCTACACCTTC
CASSEPGQVGYGYTF
>-|-|TRBV28|TRBJ2-7
TGTGCCAGCAGTTTAAACTACGAGCAGTACTTC
CASSLNYEQYF
>few|TRBD1|TRBV19|TRBJ1-1
TGTGCCAGTAGATCAGGGACAGGGGTAAACACTGAAGCTTTCTTT
CASRSGTGVNTEAFF
>-|-|TRBV15|TRBJ1-1
TGTGCCACCAGCAGAGATGAGACTGAAGCTTTCTTT
CATSRDETEAFF
>few|TRBD2|TRBV2|TRBJ2-1
TGTGCCAGCCGTGGCAGCGGGGGGGCCTACAATGAGCAGTTCTTC
CASRGSGGAYNEQFF
>-|TRBD2|TRBV30|TRBJ2-1
TGTGCCTGGAGTGTACGGGCTAGCGGGAGTGGGAATGAGCAGTTCTTC
CAWSVRASGSGNEQFF
>-|TRBD1|TRBV5-1|TRBJ2-3
TGCGCCAGCAGCTTGAATCCGGGACAGATTACAGATACGCAGTATTTT
CASSLNPGQITDTQYF
>-|-|TRBV24-1|TRBJ1-1
TGTGCCACCAGTGATTCCCCCCTGGGTCAGGGCACTGAAGCTTTCTTT
CATSDSPLGQGTEAFF
>few|-|TRBV7-2|TRBJ2-4
TGTGCCAGCAGCTTGGGGGGTATAACCAAAAACATTCAGTACTTC
CASSLGGITKNIQYF
>medium-sized|-|TRBV15|TRBJ1-4
TGTGCCACCAGCAGAGATGGGGGCCCTAATGAAAAACTGTTTTTT
CATSRDGGPNEKLFF
>-|TRBD1|TRBV28|TRBJ2-7
TGTGCCAGCAGTTCCCCGGGACAGGGGGACTACGAGCAGTACTTC
CASSSPGQGDYEQYF
>-|TRBD2|TRBV20-1|TRBJ2-1
TGCAGTGCTAGTTGGAAGCGGGGGGCTGGGCAGTTCTTC
CSASWKRGAGQFF
>-|-|TRBV20-1|TRBJ2-1
TGCAGTGCTAGACGCCAAGTCGAGCAGTTCTTC
CSARRQVEQFF
>few|TRBD1|TRBV28|TRBJ1-1
TGTGCCAGCAGTAGGGACAGGGTCACTGAAGCTTTCTTT
CASSRDRVTEAFF
>-|-|TRBV19|TRBJ1-5
TGTGCCAGTAGTGCCCAGGAGGGGCTCAATCAGCCCCAGCATTTT
CASSAQEGLNQPQHF
>-|-|TRBV15|TRBJ1-5
TGTGCCACCAGCAGCCGACGGGGGAGGGGCCTATTGGATCAGCCCCAGCATTTT
CATSSRRGRGLLDQPQHF
>-|-|TRBV27|TRBJ2-2
TGTGCCAGCAGGTCACCGGGGACCGGGGAGCTGTTTTTT
CASRSPGTGELFF
>-|-|TRBV7-2|TRBJ2-3
TGTGCCAGCAGCTTAGAGGACCTAGGCACAGATACGCAGTATTTT
CASSLEDLGTDTQYF
>-|TRBD1|TRBV4-3|TRBJ1-4
TGCGCCAGCAGCAAAAACGGAGGACAGGGTAATGAAAAACTGTTTTTT
CASSKNGGQGNEKLFF
>-|-|TRBV7-9|TRBJ1-2
TGTGCCAGCAGCTTAAAGGAGGGTAACTATGGCTACACCTTC
CASSLKEGNYGYTF